These 7 T cell receptor beta chains came from one sample sequenced in a study of blood T cell repertoires in COVID-19. Sequencing used immunoSEQ multiplex PCR; TCRdb keeps in-frame clones, though not all of them. The sample lists 65,000 to 95,000 clones, 87% occurring once. Material: peripheral blood. The receptors come from a man between 25 and 39 years old with acute or convalescent COVID-19.

The V gene is TRBV30, the J gene TRBJ2-2; 10 nucleotides line up with TRBD2. This CDR3 has 16 residues. Germline values: CDR1 GTSNPN, CDR2 SVGIG (reference sequence). V gave up 4 bases and J gave up 2 bases; unmatched junction bases: 7. In DNA form, the CDR3 reads TGTGCCTGGAACCGAGCGGGAGGGCCTAACACCGGGGAGCTGTTTTTT. Its protein product is CAWNRAGGPNTGELFF.

This chain uses TRBV5-1 with TRBJ2-5, with D possibly TRBD1 on 6 matching bases. The CDR3 length is 15 residues. The V gene's germline CDR1 is SGHRS and CDR2 YFSETQ. V was clipped by 4 bases and J by 2 bases, with 15 bases between them. The CDR3 loop reads CASSGTNSPQETQYF. The DNA of the CDR3 is TGCGCCAGCAGCGGGACAAATTCCCCACAAGAGACCCAGTACTTC.

The V and J genes are TRBV28 and TRBJ2-2; no clear D gene. Trimming removed 3 bases at V and 0 bases at J, with 8 bases between. Germline V gene data show CDR1 as MDHEN and CDR2 as SYDVKM. This CDR3 is built from 15 residues. CDR3 in amino acids: CASSFLFANTGELFF. In DNA form, the CDR3 reads TGTGCCAGCAGTTTCCTGTTCGCGAACACCGGGGAGCTGTTTTTT.

The chain is built from TRBV11-2 and TRBJ2-7, with D tentatively TRBD1 (5 bases). The germline CDR1 and CDR2 sequences are SGHAT and FQNNGV. The CDR3 sequence is 17 residues long. V was trimmed by 1 base and J by 1 base, leaving 17 bases between them. CDR3 region: CASSLGTGGRLSYEQYF. CDR3 DNA: TGTGCCAGCAGCTTAGGTACAGGCGGCAGGTTATCCTACGAGCAGTACTTC.

The gene calls are TRBV3-1 (or the pseudogene TRBV3-2) and TRBJ2-2; possibly TRBD1 for D (6 bases). The CDR3 has 16 residues. The V and J ends lost 2 bases and 0 bases respectively, with 10 bases between them. The germline CDR1 and CDR2 sequences are LGHDT and YNNKEL (reference sequence). The CDR3 region has the DNA TGTGCCAGCAGCCAAACCGGGACATCGAACACCGGGGAGCTGTTTTTT. This gives the protein CASSQTGTSNTGELFF.

This clone was counted only a few times. CDR3 in amino acids: CASSTSGNKQFF. The CDR3 region has the DNA TGTGCCAGCAGCACAAGCGGTAATAAGCAGTTCTTC. V is TRBV7-9 and J is TRBJ2-1; a weak D match, TRBD2 (5 bases). CDR1 and CDR2 (germline): SEHNR, FQNEAQ (reference sequence). The CDR3 consists of 12 residues. V lost 5 bases and J lost 11, with 13 bases in between. Variable domain in full (rest from reference TRBV7-9 and TRBJ2-1): DTGVSQNPRHKITKRGQNVTFRCDPISEHNRLYWYRQTLGQGPEFLTYFQNEAQLEKSRLLSDRFSAERPKGSFSTLEIQRTEQGDSAMYLCASSTSGNKQFFGPGTRLTVL.

The chain joins TRBV20-1 to TRBJ2-2; D uncertain. Germline V gene lookup returns CDR1 DFQATT and CDR2 SNEGSKA (reference sequence). Trimming pared 3 bases from V and 5 bases from J, leaving 7 bases between. The CDR3 sequence is 12 residues long. The CDR3 reads CSASRRTGELFF. The CDR3 nucleotides read TGCAGTGCTAGTCGCCGGACCGGGGAGCTGTTTTTT.